This T cell receptor beta chain originates from a study of cytomegalovirus exposure and HLA in healthy donors (dated by TCRdb to about 2017). Study-level background: In an earlier analysis of 550 to 750 of the donors, about 260 Gb of sequence data and some 120 million unique TCR beta sequences from 150 million to 200 million T cells were reported. Besides the first cohort of 666 subjects, a separate validation cohort made up of about 120 different subjects was used. Donor age, sex, ethnicity and CMV serostatus were compiled together with the repertoire data. Among the roughly 400 genotyped donors, roughly 80% belonged to the genetic ancestry cluster associated with self-reported Caucasian donors. Every discovery cohort repertoire had been produced on one sequencing platform. Rather than drawing on any new phenotypic data, the later analysis identified candidate immune exposures from TCR beta sequences and the way those sequences occurred across donors. Among over 350 genotyped donors of the cohort, an average of 235,054 unique TCR beta nucleotide sequences were sequenced per donor, roughly 18% of them non-productive. The study profiled the T cell repertoires of some 610 subjects by immunosequencing and related them to cytomegalovirus serostatus. The study aimed to test whether signatures of past pathogen exposure could be identified by cataloging public T cell receptors. In a later analysis, previously published TCR beta repertoires from about 640 donors were re-analyzed and high-resolution HLA genotyping was added so that TCR occurrence patterns could be studied. Both class I and class II loci were covered by HLA typing, at four-digit resolution. Five DR-DQ haplotypes were treated as single units for association and clustering because of strong linkage in the cohort. An early release that covered about 600 HLA-typed donors contained approximately 290 gigabases of sequencing data and about 84 million unique TCR sequences. The study combined high-throughput TCR immunosequencing, statistical association of individual TCRs with disease status, and machine learning to predict cytomegalovirus infection status. Typing coverage differed by locus: A, B, C, DRB1 and DQB1 were typed in roughly 620-630 donors, DQA1 in 500 to 550, DPA1 in 600 to 610, and DPB1 in just under 490. Genome-wide SNP genotypes for about 65% of the 666 donors were used in a later genetic analysis, which treated that subset as a discovery cohort. In an earlier analysis of 550 to 700 of the donors, high-throughput TCR beta sequencing was used to judge whether each TCR beta V gene segment behaved as functional or pseudogenic.

The library was prepared using the immunoSEQ multiplex PCR assay. A mixture of 60 forward primers for TCR Vbeta segments and 13 reverse primers for TCR Jbeta segments was used in the multiplex PCR. A multiplex PCR assay on genomic DNA amplified the CDR3 region of rearranged TCR beta genes. The Illumina HiSeq System was used to sequence the amplified TCR beta libraries as 87-base-pair reads. On the study's bioinformatics: A later analysis tallied around 87 million unique TCR beta chains across the 650 to 750 repertoires, and approximately 12 million of those chains were shared by two or more donors. Raw reads were error-corrected and collapsed into unique sequences by a nearest-neighbor algorithm in which closely related sequences were merged to remove PCR and sequencing errors. Alignment of CDR3 sequences to IMGT reference sequences was used to assign V, D and J gene segments. For a sequence to be retained, at least a six-nucleotide match to both a V gene segment and a J gene segment was required. Rearrangements were called productive when the CDR3 lacked stop codons and stayed in frame with V and J; all others were non-productive. Following IMGT convention, CDR3 was defined as the stretch from the second conserved V-encoded cysteine up to the conserved J-encoded phenylalanine. Sequences without an unambiguous match to a single V gene segment were excluded from the earlier analysis of approximately 600 of the donors. An earlier analysis of 587 of the donors called V segments functional above 56.7% productive rearrangements and segregating when the between-donor standard deviation exceeded 5%. A statistical classification framework was developed to diagnose cytomegalovirus status using the catalog of TCR beta chain sequences. In a later analysis, V and J genes were assigned by comparing TCR nucleotide sequences against IMGT/GENE-DB human TR gene sequences. A later analysis assigned CDR3 sequences and most-parsimonious VDJ recombination scenarios with the TCRdist pipeline. In a later analysis, each TCR beta chain was defined by its CDR3 amino acid sequence together with its V-gene family, and reads lacking a unique V-gene family were excluded. In a later analysis, some 600 highly shared, low-generation-probability nucleotide sequences were removed to address suspected cross-contamination and a sequencing artifact. For each public chain, a later analysis derived a clonal expansion index from normalized ranks of inferred template counts within each repertoire. Generation probabilities in a later analysis came from a VDJ recombination model fitted to out-of-frame rearrangements, and those results were checked against IGoR. A later analysis scored TCR-TCR, TCR-HLA and TCR-CMV co-occurrence with hypergeometric tests, applying a repertoire-size bias correction to TCR pairs. False discovery rates were estimated in a later analysis by permuting HLA or CMV assignments 20 times. In a later analysis, co-occurring TCRs were grouped with DBSCAN, and TCRdist sequence similarity was added when clustering was performed within HLA-allele-positive subsets. Repertoires with fewer than 30,000 or more than 120,000 public chains were left out of co-occurrence clustering, as were a few repertoires with anomalous nucleotide sharing. Imported from immuneACCESS, the table was reduced by TCRdb to in-frame sequences with V and J called. These copies leave out some clones; in studies compared against another copy, an unresolved V gene accounts for under half, and the cause of the remainder is not known. V, J and clone size reflect that table, while D and trimming were determined from the DNA. This sample's listing comprises about 67,000 clones. The ten biggest clones cover approximately 5.1% of the sample.

To note about this clone: Its recognized antigen is unknown.

The cohort consisted of some 670 healthy bone marrow donors. At the time of sampling, every cohort member was nominally healthy, though immune exposures that went unrecorded were likely present. The donor tested CMV seropositive, placing the donor among the 250 to 350 seropositive members of the cohort. Each donor provided a peripheral blood sample, and peripheral blood mononuclear cells were used for TCR beta sequencing. The Qiagen DNeasy Blood Extraction Kit was used to extract genomic DNA from the blood cell samples. The full study reports these points: The presence/absence analyses assumed that sequencing depth was roughly uniform across donors, and that assumption may not be true. A later genetic analysis reported fewer N-insertions in productive TCRs among donors in an Asian-associated ancestry cluster than the roughly 640-donor mean. A cluster of highly shared sequence variants was judged likely to represent a technical artifact of the sequencing pipeline. Some IMGT-functional V segments, including TRBV6-2 and TRBV6-3, could not be distinguished by the 87-base-pair reads and were therefore excluded. According to a later analysis, most CMV-associated TCR beta chains appeared to be HLA-restricted, and the HLA associations seemed to be driven largely by CMV exposure. Correlated functional status among segregating V segments might be attributable to linkage disequilibrium, but an unknown experimental factor could not be ruled out. Because counts were too low, approximately 18 rarely observed V segments, including chromosome 9 orphons, were excluded from the earlier analysis of 587 of the donors. The classifier was reported to diagnose cytomegalovirus status with high specificity and sensitivity in both the original cohort and the validation cohort. V-gene and J-gene trimming of TCR beta chains was associated with a missense DCLRE1C variant in a later genetic analysis, and the association was replicated in an independent cohort. The study listed over 150 TCR beta chains as associated with cytomegalovirus. In a later analysis, HLA-associated TCR beta chains showed more clonal expansion and lower generation probabilities than non-associated chains that were equally common. In vitro tests confirmed that three of the cytomegalovirus-associated TCR beta chains recognize cytomegalovirus antigens. Across donors, most TCR sequences were observed very rarely, whereas some public TCRs were present in many individuals. In a later analysis, several top co-occurrence clusters were reported to appear linked to parvovirus B19, influenza, CMV and Epstein-Barr virus. Because HLA typing was missing for some donors at each locus, association tests included only the typed subset. Strong co-occurrence of HLA alleles, especially DR and DQ, made assigning TCR associations to individual alleles difficult. CMV serostatus was the only immune exposure information available for the cohort. According to a later analysis, TCR association rates differed among HLA loci, with DRB1 alleles showing the most associated TCRs and HLA-C alleles showing the fewest. This cohort had only TCR beta chains sequenced, and the lack of alpha or paired-chain data limited which features could be detected. At a false discovery rate of 0.05, a later analysis linked about 17,000 TCR beta sequences to specific HLA alleles. An earlier analysis of 587 of the donors showed that most TCR beta V segments appeared in productive rearrangements either about 87% or about 30% of the time, which broadly matched IMGT annotations. The authors suggested that the approach could potentially be extended to other disease states and immunological phenotypes. A further reported finding was that TCR beta sequences accurately predicted the HLA-A and HLA-B alleles for most subjects in the first cohort.

V and J lose 8 bases and 4 bases, and a span of 11 bases separates them. Counted from cysteine to phenylalanine, this CDR3 has 13 amino acids. CDR3 DNA is the only sequence kept; it has 39 bases, read in frame from the first base. From the germline V gene, CDR1 is SGHVS and CDR2 is FQNEAQ. The rearranged segments are TRBV7-8 and TRBJ2-2; no confident D gene assignment can be made. This clonotype was sampled from a man between 25 and 39 years old in good health and CMV-seropositive. The sample consisted of PBMCs. The nucleotides are TGTGCCAGCCCCCCCGTCCCCACCGGGGAGCTGTTTTTT. Its coded protein is CASPPVPTGELFF. The CDR3 plus the reference TRBV7-8 and TRBJ2-2 genes for the other parts give the full variable domain: GAGVSQSPRYKVAKRGQDVALRCDPISGHVSLFWYQQALGQGPEFLTYFQNEAQLDKSGLPSDRFFAERPEGSVSTLKIQRTQQEDSAVYLCASPPVPTGELFFGEGSRLTVL.